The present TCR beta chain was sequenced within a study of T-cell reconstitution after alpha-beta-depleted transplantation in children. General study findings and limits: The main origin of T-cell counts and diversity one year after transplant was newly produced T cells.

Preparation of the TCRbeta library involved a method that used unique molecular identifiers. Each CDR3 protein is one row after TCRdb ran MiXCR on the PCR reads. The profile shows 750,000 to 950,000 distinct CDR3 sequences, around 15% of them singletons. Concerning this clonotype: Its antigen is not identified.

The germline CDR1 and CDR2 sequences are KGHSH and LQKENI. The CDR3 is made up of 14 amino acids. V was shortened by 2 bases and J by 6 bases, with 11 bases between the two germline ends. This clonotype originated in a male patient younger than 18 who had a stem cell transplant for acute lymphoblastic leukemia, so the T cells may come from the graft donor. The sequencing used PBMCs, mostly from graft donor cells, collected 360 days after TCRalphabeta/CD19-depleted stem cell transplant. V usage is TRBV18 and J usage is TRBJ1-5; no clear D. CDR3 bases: TGTGCCAGCTCACCAGACCCAGGCGCTCAGCCCCAGCATTTT. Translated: CASSPDPGAQPQHF.